The present TCR beta chain was sequenced within a study of beta chain features in type 1 diabetes. Study as a whole: In all, some 100 million sorted cells from all samples were analyzed.

Sequencing targeted expressed TCRB transcripts, as all isolated RNA had been reverse transcribed. The average read count of naive, central memory and regulatory T cell samples was around 3.6 million. TCRdb's copy holds only in-frame clones and misses some; the assay was immunoSEQ multiplex PCR. The sample shows approximately 170,000 clones, under 9.5% of them seen only once. Each of the CD4+ naive, central memory, regulatory and stem cell-like memory populations was sorted via CD45RO/CCR7/CD25/CD127/CD95/CD27. About this clone: Its antigen is currently unknown.

The CDR3 sequence is 14 residues long. Trimming took 4 bases from V and 3 from J, leaving 14 bases between them. Germline CDR1 reads SGHNT; CDR2 reads YYREEE (reference sequence). The study, taken as a whole, reports: Moderate but significant shortening of TCRB CDR3s was recorded in all four CD4+ subsets from Type 1 diabetes patients.

V and J are TRBV5-4 and TRBJ2-7; D is perhaps TRBD1 (6 bases). The source of this sequence is a man between 18 and 29 years old with type 1 diabetes. The sample consisted of central memory CD4+ T cells from blood. CDR3 nucleotides: TGTGCCAGCAGCCAAACTACAGGGTACTACGAGCAGTACTTC. As protein: CASSQTTGYYEQYF.